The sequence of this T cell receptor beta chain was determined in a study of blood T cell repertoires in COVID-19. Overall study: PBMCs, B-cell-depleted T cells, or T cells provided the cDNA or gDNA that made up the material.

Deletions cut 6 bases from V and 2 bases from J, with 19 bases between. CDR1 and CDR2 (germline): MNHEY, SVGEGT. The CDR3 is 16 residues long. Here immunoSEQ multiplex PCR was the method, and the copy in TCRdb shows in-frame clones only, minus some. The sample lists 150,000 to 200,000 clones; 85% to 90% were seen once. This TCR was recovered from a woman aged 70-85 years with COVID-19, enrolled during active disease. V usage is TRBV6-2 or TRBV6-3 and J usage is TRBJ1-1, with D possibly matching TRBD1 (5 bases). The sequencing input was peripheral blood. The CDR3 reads CASSRGQAIINTEAFF. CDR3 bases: TGTGCCAGCAGCCGCGGACAAGCAATAATAAACACTGAAGCTTTCTTT.